A selection of T cell receptor beta chains follows, all from one sample in a study of shared clonotypes between healthy human individuals. Measured with immunoSEQ multiplex PCR; TCRdb has only the in-frame clones, and not every one. The top ten clones hold 0.3% to 0.4% of a sample with about 2.3 million clones, approximately 95% of them seen once. The sequenced sample was naive CD4+ T cells from PBMCs. The origin of the receptors is a man between 18 and 29 years old in good health. Some clones in this sample may be carry-over from other donors' samples. The CDR3 runs from the conserved cysteine through the conserved F or W. The order of the fields is V gene, J gene, CDR3 protein.

TRBV5-1	TRBJ1-2	CASRLVGPGDGYTF
TRBV19	TRBJ1-4	CASSEGYEKLFF
TRBV9	TRBJ1-1	CASSVEIGGTEAFF
TRBV7-9	TRBJ1-5	CASSLGTGTGGNQPQHF
TRBV18	TRBJ2-3	CASSDVGGQATQYF
TRBV27	TRBJ2-2	CASSWTANTGELFF
TRBV6-5	TRBJ1-6	CASAGTGGNSPLHF
TRBV6-5	TRBJ1-2	CASSYTRQEGNYGYTF
TRBV7-9	TRBJ1-3	CASSSTAGNSGNTIYF
TRBV30	TRBJ1-1	CAWRTGMNTEAFF
TRBV5-6	TRBJ1-5	CASSLGQAGPQHF
TRBV9	TRBJ2-7	CASSADIRLEQYF
TRBV5-1	TRBJ2-6	CASRPTSSGANVLTF
TRBV19	TRBJ1-1	CASSMAGQGSEAFF
TRBV2	TRBJ2-2	CASSGDRGTGELFF
TRBV10-1	TRBJ1-1	CASSETPRRTGAEAFF
TRBV7-2	TRBJ1-5	CASSLARQGVGSNQPQHF
TRBV2	TRBJ2-1	CASISGTVYNEQFF
TRBV5-4	TRBJ2-1	CASSGPSGRAGNEQFF
TRBV4-3	TRBJ1-4	CASSQVGQTGEKLFF
TRBV29-1	TRBJ2-7	CSVRARGSNEQYF
TRBV13	TRBJ2-5	CASSLDREETQYF